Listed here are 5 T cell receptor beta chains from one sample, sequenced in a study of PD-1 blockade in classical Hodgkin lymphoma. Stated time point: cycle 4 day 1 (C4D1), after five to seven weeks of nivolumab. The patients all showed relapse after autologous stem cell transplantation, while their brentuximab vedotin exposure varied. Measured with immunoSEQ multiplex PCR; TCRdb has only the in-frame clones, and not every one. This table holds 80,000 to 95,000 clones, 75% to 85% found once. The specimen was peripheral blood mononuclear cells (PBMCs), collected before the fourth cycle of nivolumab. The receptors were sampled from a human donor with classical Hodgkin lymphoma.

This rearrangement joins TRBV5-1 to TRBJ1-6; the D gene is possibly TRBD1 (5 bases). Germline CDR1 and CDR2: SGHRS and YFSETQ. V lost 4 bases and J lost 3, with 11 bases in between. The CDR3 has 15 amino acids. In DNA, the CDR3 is TGCGCCAGCAGCCCCCTGGGGGACTATAATTCACCCCTCCACTTT. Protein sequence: CASSPLGDYNSPLHF.

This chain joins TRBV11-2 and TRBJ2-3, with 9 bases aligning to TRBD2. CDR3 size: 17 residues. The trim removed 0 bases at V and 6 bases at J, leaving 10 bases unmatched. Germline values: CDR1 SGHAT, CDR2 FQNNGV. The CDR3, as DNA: TGTGCCAGCAGCTTAGATGCCCCGGGACTAGCATCGGATACGCAGTATTTT. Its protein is CASSLDAPGLASDTQYF.

CDR3 nucleotide sequence: TGTGCCAGCAGTAAAGAGACAGCCGGGGAGCTGTTTTTT. As protein: CASSKETAGELFF. The chain couples TRBV6-4 to TRBJ2-2; possibly TRBD1 for D (5 bases). V was trimmed by 5 bases and J by 6 bases, leaving 10 bases between them. The CDR3 has 13 residues. Germline CDR1 reads MRHNA; CDR2 reads SNTAGT.

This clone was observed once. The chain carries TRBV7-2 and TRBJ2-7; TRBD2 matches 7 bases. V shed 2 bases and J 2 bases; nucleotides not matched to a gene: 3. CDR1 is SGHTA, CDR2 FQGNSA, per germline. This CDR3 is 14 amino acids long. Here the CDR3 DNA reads TGTGCCAGCAGCTTACCTAGCGGCGCCTACGAGCAGTACTTC. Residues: CASSLPSGAYEQYF.

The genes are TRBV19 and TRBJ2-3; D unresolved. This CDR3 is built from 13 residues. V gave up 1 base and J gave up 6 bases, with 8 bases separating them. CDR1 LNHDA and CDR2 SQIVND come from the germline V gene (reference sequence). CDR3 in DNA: TGTGCCAGTAGTATAGTTAAGGGTGATACGCAGTATTTT. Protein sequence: CASSIVKGDTQYF.